Below are 2 T cell receptor beta chains sequenced from a single sample in a study of T cells expressing NK-cell markers. TCRdb re-called the 5' RACE reads; every CDR3 protein appears as one record, without DNA. This sample's clone table lists approximately 150,000 distinct CDR3 sequences. The specimen was blood T cells: a sorted CD56 or NKG2C T cell subset, CD4+ or CD8+ T cells, or bulk PBMC T cells (not recorded which). All receptors come from a man aged 18 to 30 in good health.

The V gene is TRBV7-6, the J gene TRBJ2-3; there is no DNA to check the TCRdb D call of TRBD2. Per germline, CDR1 SGHVS and CDR2 FNYEAQ. The CDR3 totals 15 residues. The CDR3 sequence is CASRITSGNTDTQYF. The whole variable domain, remainder taken from reference TRBV7-6 and TRBJ2-3, is GAGVSQSPRYKVTKRGQDVALRCDPISGHVSLYWYRQALGQGPEFLTYFNYEAQQDKSGLPNDRFSAERPEGSISTLTIQRTEQRDSAMYRCASRITSGNTDTQYFGPGTRLTVL.

The chain couples TRBV7-6 to TRBJ2-1; checking the TCRdb D call of TRBD1 is not possible without DNA. This CDR3 comprises 16 residues. CDR1 is SGHVS and CDR2 is FNYEAQ in the germline V gene. The CDR3 loop is CASSPRDGAIGNEQFF.